A single sample is the source of the 10 T cell receptor beta chains below, sequenced in a study of graft-versus-host responses after intestinal transplantation. TCRdb's table, derived via immunoSEQ multiplex PCR, lists solely in-frame clones and lacks some. Seen here are approximately 80,000 clones, about 89% observed once, and the top ten hold approximately 0.35%. Their antigens are not known. The starting material was unstimulated CD4+ T cells sorted from spleen or lymph node cells, obtained before intestinal transplant. These receptors were taken from a human donor who received an intestinal transplant.

The V call is TRBV28, the J call TRBJ2-7, with TRBD2 as a possible D gene (5 bases). CDR1 and CDR2 (germline): MDHEN, SYDVKM. CDR3 length: 15 amino acids. Trimming took off 4 bases at V and 2 bases at J, with 15 bases between the two ends. The CDR3: CASSSLSGNPYEQYF. CDR3 bases: TGTGCCAGCAGTTCCCTATCCGGGAACCCCTACGAGCAGTACTTC.

V usage is TRBV5-1 and J usage is TRBJ1-1; 10 bases are shared with TRBD1. CDR3 length: 15 amino acids. CDR1 and CDR2 from the germline V gene are SGHRS and YFSETQ. The junction had 4 bases not matched to a gene; V was cut back by 0 bases and J by 5 bases. CDR3 DNA: TGCGCCAGCAGCTTGGGGACAGGGGGGAGGACTGAAGCTTTCTTT. Amino acids: CASSLGTGGRTEAFF.

For this clone: Other DNA sequences in this sample translate to the same CDR3. The chain uses TRBV28 and TRBJ2-2; D is undetermined. This CDR3 has 12 amino acids. CDR1 and CDR2 (germline): MDHEN, SYDVKM. The V end lost 1 base, the J end lost 6 bases, and 3 bases lay between the germline ends. The CDR3 region is CASSLSAGELFF. The CDR3 nucleotides are TGTGCCAGCAGTTTATCCGCCGGGGAGCTGTTTTTT.

V and J are TRBV30 and TRBJ1-6; no reliable D call. The V and J ends lost 1 base and 4 bases respectively, with 11 bases between them. Per the germline V gene, CDR1 is GTSNPN and CDR2 is SVGIG (reference sequence). The CDR3 is 15 residues long. CDR3 sequence: CAWSAFTEYNSPLHF. CDR3 DNA sequence: TGTGCCTGGAGTGCATTTACTGAGTATAATTCACCCCTCCACTTT.

This rearrangement joins TRBV28 to TRBJ2-1; TRBD1 might be the D (5 bases). The CDR3 loop spans 12 amino acids. The V gene lost 8 bases and the J gene lost 6 bases, with 11 bases spanning the gap. From germline, CDR1 is MDHEN and CDR2 SYDVKM. This chain's CDR3 is CASQLTANEQFF. CDR3 DNA sequence: TGTGCCAGCCAACTGACAGCCAATGAGCAGTTCTTC. Full variable domain (rest looked up from reference TRBV28 and TRBJ2-1): DVKVTQSSRYLVKRTGEKVFLECVQDMDHENMFWYRQDPGLGLRLIYFSYDVKMKEKGDIPEGYSVSREKKERFSLILESASTNQTSMYLCASQLTANEQFFGPGTRLTVL.

The chain carries TRBV18 and TRBJ1-3; D might be TRBD1 (6 bases). Germline CDR1 KGHSH, CDR2 LQKENI. The germline V and J ends were trimmed by 1 base and 0 bases, with 7 bases remaining between them. The CDR3 length is 15 residues. In DNA, the CDR3 is TGTGCCAGCTCACCACAGGGGGTCTCTGGAAACACCATATATTTT. As protein: CASSPQGVSGNTIYF.

This sequence joins TRBV7-9 and TRBJ2-7; D is perhaps TRBD2 (5 bases). This CDR3 is built from 14 residues. The germline V and J ends were trimmed by 1 base and 3 bases, with 10 bases remaining between them. Germline CDR1 and CDR2: SEHNR and FQNEAQ (reference sequence). The CDR3 DNA sequence: TGTGCCAGCAGCTTAGAACCGGGAAACTACGAGCAGTACTTC. Protein sequence: CASSLEPGNYEQYF.

The chain combines TRBV30 with TRBJ1-5, with D uncertain. Germline V gives CDR1 GTSNPN, CDR2 SVGIG (reference sequence). V lost 0 bases to trimming and J lost 7 bases, with 13 bases between them. The CDR3 is 14 amino acids. The CDR3 sequence: CAWSVTTFGQPQHF. The CDR3 nucleotides are TGTGCCTGGAGTGTAACGACCTTCGGGCAGCCCCAGCATTTT.

This clone was recorded once. The chain joins TRBV2 to TRBJ1-5; TRBD1 is a possible D gene (5 bases). The CDR3 totals 11 residues. V was trimmed by 8 bases and J by 4 bases, leaving 6 bases between them. Germline V gives CDR1 SNHLY, CDR2 FYNNEI. CDR3 residues: CASGGNQPQHF. The CDR3 region has the DNA TGTGCCAGCGGGGGGAATCAGCCCCAGCATTTT.

In its sample, this clone was seen a few times. This chain links TRBV28 with TRBJ1-5; 8 bases line up with TRBD1. With 0 bases clipped from V and 4 bases from J, the junction kept 5 bases outside the gene matches. Per the germline V gene, CDR1 is MDHEN and CDR2 is SYDVKM. The CDR3 has 16 amino acids. The CDR3 loop is CASSLWAGGMNQPQHF. CDR3 bases: TGTGCCAGCAGTTTATGGGCAGGGGGCATGAATCAGCCCCAGCATTTT.